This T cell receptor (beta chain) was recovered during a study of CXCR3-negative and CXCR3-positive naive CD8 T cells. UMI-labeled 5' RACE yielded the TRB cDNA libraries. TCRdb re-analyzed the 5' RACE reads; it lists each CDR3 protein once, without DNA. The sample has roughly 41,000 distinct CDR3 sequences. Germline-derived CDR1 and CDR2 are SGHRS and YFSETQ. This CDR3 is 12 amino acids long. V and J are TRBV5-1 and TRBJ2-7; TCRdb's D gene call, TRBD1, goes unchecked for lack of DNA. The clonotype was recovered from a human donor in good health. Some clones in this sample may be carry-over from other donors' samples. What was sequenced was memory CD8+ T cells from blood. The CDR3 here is CASSLEGAEQYF. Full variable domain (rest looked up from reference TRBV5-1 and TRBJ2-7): KAGVTQTPRYLIKTRGQQVTLSCSPISGHRSVSWYQQTPGQGLQFLFEYFSETQRNKGNFPGRFSGRQFSNSRSEMNVSTLELGDSALYLCASSLEGAEQYFGPGTRLTVT.